This T cell receptor beta chain derives from a study of blood T cell repertoires in COVID-19. Whole-study context: Spain, Italy and the United States supplied samples that represented acute and convalescent COVID-19. Nucleic acid was either cDNA or gDNA, and it came from T cells, B-cell-depleted T cells, or PBMCs.

The CDR3 is 17 residues long. Germline loops: CDR1 MGHRA, CDR2 YSYEKL. J lost 2 bases, V lost 1 base, and 7 bases had no gene match. Original processing methods: Estimation of nucleated cell counts relied on the amplification of reference gene primers. The data were produced by immunoSEQ multiplex PCR, yet TCRdb's version contains in-frame clones alone and is incomplete. For V, J and clone size, that table is used; D and trimming come from the DNA. Of hundreds of thousands of clones listed, 87% were seen once; the top ten hold about 2%. Sequenced: peripheral blood. This sequence originates from a man younger than 35 with active or convalescent COVID-19. The chain joins TRBV4-1 to TRBJ2-2; 7 bases fit TRBD2. The CDR3 bases are TGCGCCAGCAGCCAAGTTTTGGGGGGGACTAACACCGGGGAGCTGTTTTTT. Its translation: CASSQVLGGTNTGELFF.